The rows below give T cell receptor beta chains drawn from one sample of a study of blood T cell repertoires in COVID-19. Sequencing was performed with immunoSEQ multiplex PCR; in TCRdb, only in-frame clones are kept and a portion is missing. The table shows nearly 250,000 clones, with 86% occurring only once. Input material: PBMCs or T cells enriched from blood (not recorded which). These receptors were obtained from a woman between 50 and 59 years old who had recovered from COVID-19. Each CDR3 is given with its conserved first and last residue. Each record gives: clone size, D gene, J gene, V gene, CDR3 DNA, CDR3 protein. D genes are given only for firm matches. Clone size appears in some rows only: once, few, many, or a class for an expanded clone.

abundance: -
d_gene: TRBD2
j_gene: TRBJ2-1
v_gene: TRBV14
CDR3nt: TGTGCCAGCAGGGCGGGGGGGGATCTCTACAATGAGCAGTTCTTC
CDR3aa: CASRAGGDLYNEQFF

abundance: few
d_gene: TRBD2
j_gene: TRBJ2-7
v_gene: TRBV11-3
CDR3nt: TGTGCCAGCAGCCCCCCGCGGGGGGTCGCGTCCTACGAGCAGTACTTC
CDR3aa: CASSPPRGVASYEQYF

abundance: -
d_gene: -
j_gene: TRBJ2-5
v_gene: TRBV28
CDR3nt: TGTGCCAGCAGTTTGACGGGACGGAGGGCCCAGTACTTC
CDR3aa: CASSLTGRRAQYF

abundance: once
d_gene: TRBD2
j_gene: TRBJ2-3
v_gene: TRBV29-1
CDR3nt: TGCAGCGTTGACGGGACTAGCGGGCAAATTCCCCAGTATTTT
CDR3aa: CSVDGTSGQIPQYF

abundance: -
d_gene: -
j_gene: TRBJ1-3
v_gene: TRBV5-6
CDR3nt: TGTGCCAGCAGCTTGGGGCGAGGGCAGGCGGACACCATATATTTT
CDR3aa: CASSLGRGQADTIYF

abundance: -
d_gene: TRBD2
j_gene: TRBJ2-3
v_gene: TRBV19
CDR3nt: TGTGCCAGTAATATAGCGGGGGGCTCTGATACGCAGTATTTT
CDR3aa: CASNIAGGSDTQYF

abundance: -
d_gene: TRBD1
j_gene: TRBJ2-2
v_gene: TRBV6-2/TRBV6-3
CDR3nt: TGTGCCAGCAGTTACTCCGGGACAGGGGGTATTGGGGAGCTGTTTTTT
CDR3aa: CASSYSGTGGIGELFF

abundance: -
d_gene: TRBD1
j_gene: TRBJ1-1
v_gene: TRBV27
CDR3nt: TGTGCCTCCGTCGGGACAGGACTAATGAACACTGAAGCTTTCTTT
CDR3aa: CASVGTGLMNTEAFF

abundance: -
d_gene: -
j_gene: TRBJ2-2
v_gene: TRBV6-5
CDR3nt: TGTGCCAGCAGCGCCACTAGCAGTTCCGGGGAGCTGTTTTTT
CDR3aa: CASSATSSSGELFF

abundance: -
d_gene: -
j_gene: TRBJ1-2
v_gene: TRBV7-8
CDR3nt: TGTGCCAGCAGCTTAGAGCGGCTGGGCTATGGCTACACCTTC
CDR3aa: CASSLERLGYGYTF

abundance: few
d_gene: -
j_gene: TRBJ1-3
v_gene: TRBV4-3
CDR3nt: TGCGCCAGCAGCAGTTCCCCCGCGGCGGGGGGAAACACCATATATTTT
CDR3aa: CASSSSPAAGGNTIYF

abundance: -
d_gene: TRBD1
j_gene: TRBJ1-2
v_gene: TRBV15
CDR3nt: TGTGCCACCAGCACCGAATGGACAGGGGAAATAATTTATGGCTACACCTTC
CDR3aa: CATSTEWTGEIIYGYTF

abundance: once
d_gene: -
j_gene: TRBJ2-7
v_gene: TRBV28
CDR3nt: TGTGCCAGCAGCCCCGGGCAGGGTAGGGCCTACGAGCAGTACTTC
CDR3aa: CASSPGQGRAYEQYF

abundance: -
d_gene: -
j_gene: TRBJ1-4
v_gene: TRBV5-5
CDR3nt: TGTGCCAGCAGGAGGCTTTATGCAACTAATGAAAAACTGTTTTTT
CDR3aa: CASRRLYATNEKLFF

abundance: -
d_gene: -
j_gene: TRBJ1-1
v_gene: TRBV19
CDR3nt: TGTGCCAGTGGGGCGACAGCCCCGAGGAACACTGAAGCTTTCTTT
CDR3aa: CASGATAPRNTEAFF

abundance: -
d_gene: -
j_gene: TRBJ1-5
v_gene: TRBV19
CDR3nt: TGTGCCAGTAGGAACAAGAATAGCAATCAGCCCCAGCATTTT
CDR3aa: CASRNKNSNQPQHF

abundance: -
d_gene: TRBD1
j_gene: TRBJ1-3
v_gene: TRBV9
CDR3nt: TGTGCCAGCAGCTTGGAAGGACAGGGAAGAAACACCATATATTTT
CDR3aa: CASSLEGQGRNTIYF

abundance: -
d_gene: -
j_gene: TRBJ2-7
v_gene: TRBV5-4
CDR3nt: TGTGCCAGCAGCCCCCGCCCCCAGGGAAGGGGAGGTGTCTACGAGCAGTACTTC
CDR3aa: CASSPRPQGRGGVYEQYF

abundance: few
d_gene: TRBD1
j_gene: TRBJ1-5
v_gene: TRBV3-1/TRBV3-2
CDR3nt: TGTGCCAGCAGCCAAGATCGGGACAGGGGGCCGTATAGCAATCAGCCCCAGCATTTT
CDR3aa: CASSQDRDRGPYSNQPQHF

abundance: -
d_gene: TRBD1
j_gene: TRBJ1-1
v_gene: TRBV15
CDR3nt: TGTGCCACCAGCGGGACAGGGGTGGGGATTGAAGCTTTCTTT
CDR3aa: CATSGTGVGIEAFF

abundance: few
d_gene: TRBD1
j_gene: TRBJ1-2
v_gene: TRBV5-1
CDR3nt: TGCGCCAGCAGCTTATCAGGGGGGAACTATGGCTACACCTTC
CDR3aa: CASSLSGGNYGYTF

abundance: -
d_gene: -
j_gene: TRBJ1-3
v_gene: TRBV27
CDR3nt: TGTGCCAGCAGTCCACAGGGACGAAACACCATATATTTT
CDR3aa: CASSPQGRNTIYF

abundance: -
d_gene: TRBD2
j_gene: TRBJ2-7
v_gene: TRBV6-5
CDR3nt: TGTGCCAGCATTATAGGACTAGCGTACTACGAGCAGTACTTC
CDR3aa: CASIIGLAYYEQYF

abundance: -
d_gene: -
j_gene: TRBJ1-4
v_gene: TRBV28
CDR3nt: TGTGCCAGCAGTTCCCCGACAGTAAATAATGAAAAACTGTTTTTT
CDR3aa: CASSSPTVNNEKLFF

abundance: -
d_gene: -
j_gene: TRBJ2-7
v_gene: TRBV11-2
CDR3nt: TGTGCCAGCAGCAAACCGGGACTCACTTACTTC
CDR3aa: CASSKPGLTYF

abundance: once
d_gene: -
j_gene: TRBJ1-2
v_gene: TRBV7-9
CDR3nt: TGTGCCAGCAGCTTCAGGGGAGACTATGGCTACACCTTC
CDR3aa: CASSFRGDYGYTF

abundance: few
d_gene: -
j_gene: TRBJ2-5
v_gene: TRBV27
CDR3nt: TGTGCCAGCAGTACCCGCGGCGACCCAGGGGAGACCCAGTACTTC
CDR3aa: CASSTRGDPGETQYF

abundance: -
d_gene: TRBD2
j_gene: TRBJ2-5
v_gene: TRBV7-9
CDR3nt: TGTGCCAGCAGCTCCTTAGCGGGGGGACGGACCCAGTACTTC
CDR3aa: CASSSLAGGRTQYF

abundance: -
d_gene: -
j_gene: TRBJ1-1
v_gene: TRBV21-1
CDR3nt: TGTGCCAGCAGCTTGGACAGGGGAGCTGAAGCTTTCTTT
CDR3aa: CASSLDRGAEAFF

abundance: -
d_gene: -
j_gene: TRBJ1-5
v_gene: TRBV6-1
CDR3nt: TGTGCCAGCAGTGAAGCCCAAAGACAGAAGTATCAGCCCCAGCATTTT
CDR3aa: CASSEAQRQKYQPQHF

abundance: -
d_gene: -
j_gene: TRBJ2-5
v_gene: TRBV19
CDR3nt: TGTGCCAGTAGTATCGAGGGCGTCGTAACCCCGGAGACCCAGTACTTC
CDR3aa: CASSIEGVVTPETQYF

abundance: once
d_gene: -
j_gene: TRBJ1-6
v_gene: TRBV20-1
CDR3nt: TGCAGTGCTACTGACCCGGGGAATTTTGAGAATTCACCCCTCCACTTT
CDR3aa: CSATDPGNFENSPLHF